Listed below are T cell receptor beta chains from one sample, sequenced in a study of shared clonotypes between healthy human individuals. Here immunoSEQ multiplex PCR was the method, and the copy in TCRdb shows in-frame clones only, minus some. The sample holds 1,500,000 or so clones, 97% to 99% seen once. What was sequenced was naive CD4+ T cells sorted from blood. The source of these receptors is a young man in good health. Both conserved end residues are part of each CDR3. The D gene is left open where the match is weak. Size tells how often a clone was seen (once, few, many) or the class of an expanded clone, and some rows leave it out.

v_gene: TRBV27; d_gene: TRBD1; abundance: .; j_gene: TRBJ1-5; CDR3aa: CASAGTVNQPQHF; CDR3nt: TGTGCCAGCGCGGGGACAGTAAATCAGCCCCAGCATTTT
v_gene: TRBV7-3; d_gene: .; abundance: .; j_gene: TRBJ2-2; CDR3aa: CASSLYSSATGELFF; CDR3nt: TGTGCCAGCAGCCTCTACAGCAGCGCAACCGGGGAGCTGTTTTTT
v_gene: TRBV5-6; d_gene: TRBD2; abundance: .; j_gene: TRBJ2-1; CDR3aa: CASRGLAGVSEQFF; CDR3nt: TGTGCCAGCAGGGGGCTAGCGGGAGTTTCTGAGCAGTTCTTC
v_gene: TRBV21-1; d_gene: .; abundance: .; j_gene: TRBJ2-2; CDR3aa: CASSKVTSGYTGELFF; CDR3nt: TGTGCCAGCAGCAAAGTTACTAGCGGGTACACCGGGGAGCTGTTTTTT
v_gene: TRBV9; d_gene: TRBD2; abundance: .; j_gene: TRBJ2-1; CDR3aa: CASSVDLAGGLYNEQFF; CDR3nt: TGTGCCAGCAGCGTTGACTTAGCGGGAGGACTTTACAATGAGCAGTTCTTC
v_gene: TRBV5-4; d_gene: .; abundance: once; j_gene: TRBJ1-1; CDR3aa: CASSFTGGSEAFF; CDR3nt: TGTGCCAGCAGCTTCACCGGGGGCTCTGAAGCTTTCTTT
v_gene: TRBV12-5; d_gene: TRBD2; abundance: .; j_gene: TRBJ2-1; CDR3aa: CASGPQAGGPGDEQFF; CDR3nt: TGTGCTAGTGGCCCCCAAGCGGGAGGGCCGGGTGATGAGCAGTTCTTC
v_gene: TRBV6-5; d_gene: TRBD2; abundance: .; j_gene: TRBJ2-7; CDR3aa: CASSYSRTSGIYEQYF; CDR3nt: TGTGCCAGCAGTTACTCGAGGACTAGCGGGATTTACGAGCAGTACTTC
v_gene: TRBV10-3; d_gene: TRBD2; abundance: .; j_gene: TRBJ2-1; CDR3aa: CAISATSGINEQFF; CDR3nt: TGTGCCATCAGTGCGACTAGCGGGATCAATGAGCAGTTCTTC
v_gene: TRBV29-1; d_gene: .; abundance: .; j_gene: TRBJ1-2; CDR3aa: CSSSSGPESNYGYTF; CDR3nt: TGCAGCTCGTCATCGGGCCCGGAGTCTAACTATGGCTACACCTTC
v_gene: TRBV28; d_gene: .; abundance: .; j_gene: TRBJ1-5; CDR3aa: CASSLYRDINQPQHF; CDR3nt: TGTGCCAGCAGTTTGTACCGGGACATCAATCAGCCCCAGCATTTT
v_gene: TRBV30; d_gene: TRBD1; abundance: .; j_gene: TRBJ2-1; CDR3aa: CAWSSIGQGPRWEQFF; CDR3nt: TGTGCCTGGAGTAGTATCGGACAGGGTCCTCGTTGGGAGCAGTTCTTC
v_gene: TRBV18; d_gene: .; abundance: .; j_gene: TRBJ2-7; CDR3aa: CASSPLPRQSYEQYF; CDR3nt: TGTGCCAGCTCACCCCTCCCTAGACAGTCCTACGAGCAGTACTTC